This T cell receptor (beta chain) originates from a study of shared clonotypes between healthy human individuals. Researchers drew on approximately 92 million PBMCs for genomic DNA from unsorted samples. Several immunoSEQ plates held equal portions of the genomic DNA taken from each subset. Generated by immunoSEQ multiplex PCR, the TCRdb table keeps only in-frame clones and is missing some. The data contain roughly 500,000 clones, over 75% of them singletons. The material sequenced was PBMCs. The receptor was derived from a woman aged 40 to 50 in good health. Some clones in this sample may be carry-over from other donors' samples.

The CDR3 coding sequence is TGCGCCAGCAGCCAAGATGGAAGGCAGCCCTGGGGATTAGACGAATTCAATGAGCAGTTCTTC. This translates into CASSQDGRQPWGLDEFNEQFF. The V gene is TRBV4-3, the J gene TRBJ2-1; D is unclear. In germline, CDR1 is LGHNA, CDR2 YSLEER. This CDR3 comprises 21 residues. V lost 0 bases and J 6 bases, leaving 30 bases between the germline ends.